These T cell receptor beta chains were read from a single sample in a study of cytomegalovirus exposure and HLA in healthy donors. The method was immunoSEQ multiplex PCR; TCRdb's version includes in-frame clones alone and lacks a portion of them. The data contain some 100,000 clones, roughly 77% of them singletons. The sample consisted of PBMCs. Receptor source: a man aged 45 to 65 in good health and CMV-seropositive. Both conserved end residues are part of each CDR3. A D gene is named only where the DNA matches it firmly. Clone size appears in some rows only: once, few, many, or a class for an expanded clone.

j_gene	abundance	d_gene	v_gene	CDR3aa	CDR3nt
TRBJ2-2	.	TRBD2	TRBV6-4	CASRRLADTGELFF	TGTGCCAGCAGGCGACTAGCGGACACCGGGGAGCTGTTTTTT
TRBJ1-2	.	.	TRBV18	CASSDSGTPYGYTF	TGTGCCAGCTCTGACTCCGGGACACCCTATGGCTACACCTTC
TRBJ2-7	.	.	TRBV5-3	CARSSPGDYEQYF	TGTGCCAGAAGCTCCCCCGGGGACTACGAGCAGTACTTC
TRBJ1-2	.	.	TRBV28	CASSLGGAGYTF	TGTGCCAGCAGTTTAGGGGGGGCTGGCTACACCTTC
TRBJ1-6	.	TRBD1	TRBV5-4	CASSLSGTGVSPLHF	TGTGCCAGCAGCCTCTCCGGGACAGGGGTTTCACCCCTCCACTTT
TRBJ1-2	.	.	TRBV12-5	CASGLVRNRVSNGYTF	TGTGCTAGTGGTTTGGTACGCAACAGGGTTTCAAATGGCTACACCTTC
TRBJ1-4	.	.	TRBV28	CASSHGGHGLATNEKLFF	TGTGCCAGCAGTCATGGGGGACACGGGCTAGCAACTAATGAAAAACTGTTTTTT
TRBJ2-7	.	TRBD1	TRBV5-1	CASSADREQYF	TGCGCCAGCAGCGCGGACAGGGAGCAGTACTTC
TRBJ2-2	.	TRBD2	TRBV19	CASSTQTSGRHGELFF	TGTGCCAGTAGTACGCAGACTAGCGGGAGGCACGGGGAGCTGTTTTTT
TRBJ2-7	.	.	TRBV4-2	CASSQDARSEEQYF	TGTGCCAGCAGCCAAGACGCCAGGTCAGAAGAGCAGTACTTC
TRBJ1-1	.	TRBD1	TRBV30	CAWRGQGGQAFF	TGTGCCTGGAGGGGGCAGGGGGGCCAAGCTTTCTTT
TRBJ2-1	.	TRBD2	TRBV5-4	CASSHRLADYNEQFF	TGTGCCAGCAGCCACCGACTAGCGGATTACAATGAGCAGTTCTTC
TRBJ2-7	.	.	TRBV9	CASSPQGITYEQYF	TGTGCCAGCAGCCCCCAGGGAATCACCTACGAGCAGTACTTC
TRBJ1-1	.	.	TRBV7-8	CASSLRARKQGTNTEAFF	TGTGCCAGCAGCTTAAGGGCAAGGAAACAAGGGACAAACACTGAAGCTTTCTTT
TRBJ1-2	few	.	TRBV5-4	CASSLDIGGYTF	TGTGCCAGCAGCTTGGATATCGGTGGCTACACCTTC
TRBJ1-1	.	TRBD1	TRBV18	CASSPTRTGNTEAFF	TGTGCCAGCTCACCAACCAGGACAGGGAACACTGAAGCTTTCTTT
TRBJ1-6	.	.	TRBV6-6	CASSYSQGDNSPLHF	TGTGCCAGCAGTTACTCGCAGGGTGATAATTCACCCCTCCACTTT
TRBJ1-2	few	.	TRBV6-5	CASTRGDRNYGYTF	TGTGCCAGCACCCGGGGGGACCGCAACTATGGCTACACCTTC
TRBJ2-1	.	TRBD2	TRBV7-2	CASSPQTSGTPYNEQFF	TGTGCCAGCAGCCCGCAGACTAGCGGGACCCCCTACAATGAGCAGTTCTTC
TRBJ2-7	.	.	TRBV27	CASSPRAPTHSYEQYF	TGTGCCAGCAGTCCCAGGGCCCCTACCCATTCCTACGAGCAGTACTTC
TRBJ2-5	few	.	TRBV5-8	CASSLDGATQYF	TGTGCCAGCAGCTTGGATGGGGCCACCCAGTACTTC
TRBJ1-4	few	TRBD1	TRBV19	CASRLQGAGEKLFF	TGTGCCAGTAGACTACAGGGGGCCGGTGAAAAACTGTTTTTT
TRBJ1-4	.	TRBD1	TRBV27	CASSSHRGREKLFF	TGTGCCAGCAGTTCTCACAGGGGACGGGAAAAACTGTTTTTT
TRBJ2-7	many	TRBD2	TRBV4-3	CASSQERLADSSYEQYF	TGCGCCAGCAGCCAAGAAAGGCTAGCGGATAGCTCCTACGAGCAGTACTTC
TRBJ1-2	.	TRBD1	TRBV19	CASSSMGTEGDYGYTF	TGTGCCAGTAGTTCCATGGGGACAGAGGGGGACTATGGCTACACCTTC
TRBJ2-2	.	TRBD1	TRBV29-1	CSVAANRGRRTGELFF	TGCAGCGTTGCGGCCAACAGGGGGCGGCGGACCGGGGAGCTGTTTTTT
TRBJ2-7	.	TRBD1	TRBV5-1	CASSYHWGQGYSYEQYF	TGCGCCAGCAGCTACCACTGGGGACAGGGCTACTCCTACGAGCAGTACTTC
TRBJ2-2	.	.	TRBV5-1	CASRGASGNTGELFF	TGCGCCTCCCGGGGGGCTAGCGGGAACACCGGGGAGCTGTTTTTT
TRBJ2-7	.	.	TRBV7-3	CASSQGASELNEQYF	TGTGCCAGCAGCCAAGGGGCAAGCGAACTAAACGAGCAGTACTTC
TRBJ2-7	.	TRBD2	TRBV13	CASSPGLAGNSYEQYF	TGTGCCAGCAGCCCAGGACTAGCGGGGAACTCCTACGAGCAGTACTTC
TRBJ2-5	.	.	TRBV6-1	CASSGAGGGETQYF	TGTGCCAGCAGTGGAGCAGGAGGAGGGGAGACCCAGTACTTC
TRBJ2-1	.	TRBD2	TRBV5-1	CASSSSGGGVREQFF	TGCGCCAGCAGCTCCAGCGGCGGGGGGGTCAGGGAGCAGTTCTTC
TRBJ2-1	.	.	TRBV9	CASSVDLVAYNEQFF	TGTGCCAGCAGCGTCGATTTAGTTGCCTACAATGAGCAGTTCTTC
TRBJ1-6	.	TRBD1	TRBV6-5	CASTPGQGGSPLHF	TGTGCCAGCACACCGGGACAGGGAGGATCACCCCTCCACTTT
TRBJ2-5	.	TRBD1	TRBV9	CASSVSGQGMRETQYF	TGTGCCAGCAGCGTAAGTGGACAGGGTATGAGAGAGACCCAGTACTTC
TRBJ2-7	few	TRBD2	TRBV7-8	CASSLAVLAGPLLSYEQYF	TGTGCCAGCAGCTTAGCGGTACTAGCGGGTCCCCTACTCTCCTACGAGCAGTACTTC
TRBJ1-2	once	TRBD1	TRBV2	CASSEQDRVRYGYTF	TGTGCCAGCAGTGAACAGGACAGGGTTCGCTATGGCTACACCTTC
TRBJ1-2	.	.	TRBV4-3	CASSPGGRNYGYTF	TGCGCCAGCAGCCCCGGCGGGAGAAACTATGGCTACACCTTC
TRBJ2-1	once	TRBD2	TRBV4-2	CASSSTSGGASEQFF	TGTGCCAGCAGCTCCACTAGCGGGGGGGCCTCTGAGCAGTTCTTC
TRBJ2-1	.	.	TRBV9	CASSGRGRDNEQFF	TGTGCCAGCAGCGGCCGGGGGAGAGACAATGAGCAGTTCTTC
TRBJ2-3	few	.	TRBV5-1	CASSLGLLTDTQYF	TGCGCCAGCAGCTTGGGACTGTTGACAGATACGCAGTATTTT
TRBJ1-1	many	TRBD1	TRBV18	CASSANQGEGNTEAFF	TGTGCCAGCTCTGCTAACCAGGGGGAAGGGAACACTGAAGCTTTCTTT
TRBJ2-6	.	TRBD2	TRBV28	CASRSGILPPGANVLTF	TGTGCCAGCAGGAGCGGGATCTTGCCCCCTGGGGCCAACGTCCTGACTTTC
TRBJ1-1	.	.	TRBV10-1	CASSSGLPTEAFF	TGCGCCAGCAGCTCCGGACTGCCTACTGAAGCTTTCTTT
TRBJ2-2	.	.	TRBV5-1	CASSLVPTYTGELFF	TGCGCCAGCAGCTTGGTCCCTACCTACACCGGGGAGCTGTTTTTT
TRBJ2-1	.	TRBD2	TRBV6-6	CASRFSGTNNEQFF	TGTGCCAGCAGATTTTCCGGGACTAACAATGAGCAGTTCTTC
TRBJ1-1	.	.	TRBV11-3	CASSLVGGKGRQNTEAFF	TGTGCCAGCAGCTTAGTAGGGGGAAAAGGACGGCAGAACACTGAAGCTTTCTTT
TRBJ1-3	.	.	TRBV30	CAWSLPIDTIYF	TGTGCCTGGAGTCTCCCTATAGACACCATATATTTT
TRBJ2-3	.	.	TRBV18	CASSPQGYGTDTQYF	TGTGCCAGCTCACCACAGGGGTACGGCACAGATACGCAGTATTTT